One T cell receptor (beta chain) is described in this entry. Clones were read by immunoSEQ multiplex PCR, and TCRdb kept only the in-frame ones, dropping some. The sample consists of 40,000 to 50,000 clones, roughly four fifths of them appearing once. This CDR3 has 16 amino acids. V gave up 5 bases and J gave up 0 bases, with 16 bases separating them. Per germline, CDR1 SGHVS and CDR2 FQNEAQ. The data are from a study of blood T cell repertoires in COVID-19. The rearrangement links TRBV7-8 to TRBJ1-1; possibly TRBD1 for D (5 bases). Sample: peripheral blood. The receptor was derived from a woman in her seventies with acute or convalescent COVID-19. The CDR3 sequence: CASSPGRGEMNTEAFF. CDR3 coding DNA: TGTGCCAGCAGCCCAGGGAGGGGCGAAATGAACACTGAAGCTTTCTTT.